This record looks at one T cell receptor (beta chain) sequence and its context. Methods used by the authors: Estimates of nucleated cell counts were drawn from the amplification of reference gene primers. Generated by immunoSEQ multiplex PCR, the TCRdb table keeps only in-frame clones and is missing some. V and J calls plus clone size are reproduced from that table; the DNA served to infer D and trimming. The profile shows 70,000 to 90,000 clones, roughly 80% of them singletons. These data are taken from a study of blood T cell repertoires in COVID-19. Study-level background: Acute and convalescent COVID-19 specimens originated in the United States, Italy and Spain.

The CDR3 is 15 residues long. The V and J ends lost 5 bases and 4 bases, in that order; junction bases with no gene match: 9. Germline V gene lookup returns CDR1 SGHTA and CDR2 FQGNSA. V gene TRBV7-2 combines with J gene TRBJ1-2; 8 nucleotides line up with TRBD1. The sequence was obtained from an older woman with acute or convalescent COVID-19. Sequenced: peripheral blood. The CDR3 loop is CASSPGQGVFYGYTF. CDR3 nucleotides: TGTGCCAGCAGCCCAGGACAGGGCGTATTCTATGGCTACACCTTC.